The entry that follows covers one T cell receptor (beta chain) sequence. The read falls 3 residues short of the CDR3 end, and the missing part is taken from the germline J gene. These data belong to a study of T cells in women clearing cervical HPV infection. Study details: Controls gave blood once infection was undetectable; cases at lesion identification.

This CDR3 is built from 13 residues. In germline, CDR1 is SGHTA, CDR2 FQGTGA. TCRdb's table, derived via immunoSEQ multiplex PCR, lists solely in-frame clones and lacks some. The listing records around 30,000 clones. This chain connects TRBV7-3 to TRBJ1-2; no definite D call. Specimen: blood buffy coat. The TCR comes from a woman between 18 and 70 years old with a cervical HPV16 infection that either progressed to CIN3+ or cleared (not recorded which). The covered CDR3 bases are TGTGCCAGCAGCCAGGAGAGAAACAATGAC. It encodes CASSQERNND. The whole CDR3 sequence is CASSQERNNDYTF.